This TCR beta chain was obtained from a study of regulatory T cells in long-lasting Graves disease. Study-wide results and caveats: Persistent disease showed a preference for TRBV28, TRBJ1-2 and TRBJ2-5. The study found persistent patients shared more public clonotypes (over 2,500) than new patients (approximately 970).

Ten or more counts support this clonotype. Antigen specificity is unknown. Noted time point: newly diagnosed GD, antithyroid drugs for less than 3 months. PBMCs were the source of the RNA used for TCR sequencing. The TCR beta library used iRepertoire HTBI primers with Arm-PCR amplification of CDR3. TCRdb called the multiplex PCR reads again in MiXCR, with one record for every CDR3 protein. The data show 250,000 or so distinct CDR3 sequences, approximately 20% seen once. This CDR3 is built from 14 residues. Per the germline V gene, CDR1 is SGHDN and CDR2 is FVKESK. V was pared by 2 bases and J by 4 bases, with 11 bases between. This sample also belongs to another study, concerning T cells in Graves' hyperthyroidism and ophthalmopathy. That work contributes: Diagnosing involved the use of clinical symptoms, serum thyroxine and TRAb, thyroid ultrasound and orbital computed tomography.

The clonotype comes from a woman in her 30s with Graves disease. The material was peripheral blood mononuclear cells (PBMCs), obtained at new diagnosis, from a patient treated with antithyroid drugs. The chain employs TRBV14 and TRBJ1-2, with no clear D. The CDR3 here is CASSQMGSPYGYTF. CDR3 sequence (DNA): TGTGCCAGCAGCCAAATGGGTTCTCCCTATGGCTACACCTTC.